The 5 T cell receptor beta chains presented below share a single source sample, sequenced in a study of radiotherapy plus CTLA-4 blockade in lung cancer. Here immunoSEQ multiplex PCR was the method, and the copy in TCRdb shows in-frame clones only, minus some. There are 80,000 to 95,000 clones in the sample; roughly four fifths occur only once, and just over 0.8% lies in the top ten. Here the sequenced sample was peripheral blood, taken from a patient treated with radiotherapy plus ipilimumab. The source is a human donor with non-small cell lung cancer who had stable disease on radiotherapy plus ipilimumab.

The chain employs TRBV7-9 and TRBJ2-5; D unresolved. Trimming removed 3 bases from V and 1 base from J, with 12 bases in between. Germline CDR1 is SEHNR and CDR2 is FQNEAQ (reference sequence). This CDR3 is 15 amino acids long. CDR3 DNA: TGTGCCAGCAGCTTGGGCACACTACCCCAAGAGACCCAGTACTTC. Translated: CASSLGTLPQETQYF.

The rearrangement uses TRBV6-4 and TRBJ2-1; 13 positions agree with TRBD2. With 3 bases clipped from V and 6 bases from J, the junction kept 2 bases outside the gene matches. The CDR3 is 15 amino acids. The germline gives CDR1 MRHNA, CDR2 SNTAGT. The CDR3 bases are TGTGCCAGCAGTGATGGGACTAGCGGGGTCAATGAGCAGTTCTTC. This codes for CASSDGTSGVNEQFF.

The chain employs TRBV28 and TRBJ1-2; D is unclear. The ends were cut back, 7 bases at V and 4 bases at J, with 13 bases in the middle. The germline CDR1 and CDR2 sequences are MDHEN and SYDVKM. CDR3 length: 13 amino acids. The CDR3 protein is CASTTGSGYGYTF. The CDR3, as DNA: TGTGCCAGCACAACCGGATCAGGCTATGGCTACACCTTC.

This clone was counted a single time. The V call is TRBV2, the J call TRBJ2-7, with 7 bases that match TRBD1. The V gene end was trimmed by 3 bases and the J gene end by 1 base; junction bases not matched to a gene: 3. The CDR3 is 14 residues long. In germline, CDR1 is SNHLY, CDR2 FYNNEI. The CDR3 here is CASSDPGQSYEQYF. In DNA form, the CDR3 reads TGTGCCAGCAGTGATCCGGGACAGTCCTACGAGCAGTACTTC.

CDR3 amino acids: CGAGGDNEQFF. DNA for the CDR3: TGTGGTGCGGGGGGGGACAATGAGCAGTTCTTC. The genes are TRBV7-2 and TRBJ2-1; 9 positions match TRBD2. The V gene's germline CDR1 is SGHTA and CDR2 FQGNSA. The CDR3 has 11 amino acids.